This T cell receptor beta chain was observed in a study of blood T cells in healthy people across ages. The wider study: Template switching picked up about one barcoded beta molecule for each two T cells. The study's findings and limits: Unsorted PBMCs blocked a conclusive comparison of naive and antigen-experienced cells.

Each sample provided at least 5 micrograms of extracted total RNA. Then a second PCR, running roughly 7 to 11 cycles, was carried out with a sample-barcoded 5' primer and a J-beta primer mix. A tag from a template-switch adaptor with 12 random nucleotides marked each cDNA molecule. TCRdb reprocessed the 5' RACE reads via MiXCR and lists one record per CDR3 protein. This sample has roughly 800,000 distinct CDR3 sequences, with about 48% found just once. A remark on this clonotype: Its antigen is undetermined.

The CDR3 is made up of 14 amino acids. The germline V gene has CDR1 MGHDK and CDR2 SYGVNS. V lost 2 bases, J lost 0 bases, and 7 bases lay in between. This clonotype originated in a man older than 75 in good health. The source material was blood. The chain links TRBV25-1 to TRBJ1-1; D gene unclear. CDR3: CASSEPGLNTEAFF. In DNA, the CDR3 is TGTGCCAGCAGTGAACCCGGGTTGAACACTGAAGCTTTCTTT. Full variable domain (rest looked up from reference TRBV25-1 and TRBJ1-1): EADIYQTPRYLVIGTGKKITLECSQTMGHDKMYWYQQDPGMELHLIHYSYGVNSTEKGDLSSESTVSRIRTEHFPLTLESARPSHTSQYLCASSEPGLNTEAFFGQGTRLTVV.